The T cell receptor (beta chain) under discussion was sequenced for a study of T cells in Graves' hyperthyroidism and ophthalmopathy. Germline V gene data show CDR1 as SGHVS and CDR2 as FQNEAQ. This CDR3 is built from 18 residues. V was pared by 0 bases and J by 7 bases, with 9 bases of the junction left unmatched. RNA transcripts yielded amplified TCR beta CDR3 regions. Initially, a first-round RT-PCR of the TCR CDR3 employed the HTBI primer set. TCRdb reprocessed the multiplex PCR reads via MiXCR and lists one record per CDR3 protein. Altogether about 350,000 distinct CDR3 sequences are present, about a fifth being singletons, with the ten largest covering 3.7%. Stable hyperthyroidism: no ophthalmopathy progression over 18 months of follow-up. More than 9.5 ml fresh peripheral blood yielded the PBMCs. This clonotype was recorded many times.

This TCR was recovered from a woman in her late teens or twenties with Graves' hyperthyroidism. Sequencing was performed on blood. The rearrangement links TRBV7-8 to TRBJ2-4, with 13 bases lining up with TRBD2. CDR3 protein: CASSLALTSGGAGNIQYF. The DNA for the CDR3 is TGTGCCAGCAGCTTAGCACTCACTAGCGGGGGGGCTGGGAACATTCAGTACTTC. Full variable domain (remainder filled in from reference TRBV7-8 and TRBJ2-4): GAGVSQSPRYKVAKRGQDVALRCDPISGHVSLFWYQQALGQGPEFLTYFQNEAQLDKSGLPSDRFFAERPEGSVSTLKIQRTQQEDSAVYLCASSLALTSGGAGNIQYFGAGTRLSVL.